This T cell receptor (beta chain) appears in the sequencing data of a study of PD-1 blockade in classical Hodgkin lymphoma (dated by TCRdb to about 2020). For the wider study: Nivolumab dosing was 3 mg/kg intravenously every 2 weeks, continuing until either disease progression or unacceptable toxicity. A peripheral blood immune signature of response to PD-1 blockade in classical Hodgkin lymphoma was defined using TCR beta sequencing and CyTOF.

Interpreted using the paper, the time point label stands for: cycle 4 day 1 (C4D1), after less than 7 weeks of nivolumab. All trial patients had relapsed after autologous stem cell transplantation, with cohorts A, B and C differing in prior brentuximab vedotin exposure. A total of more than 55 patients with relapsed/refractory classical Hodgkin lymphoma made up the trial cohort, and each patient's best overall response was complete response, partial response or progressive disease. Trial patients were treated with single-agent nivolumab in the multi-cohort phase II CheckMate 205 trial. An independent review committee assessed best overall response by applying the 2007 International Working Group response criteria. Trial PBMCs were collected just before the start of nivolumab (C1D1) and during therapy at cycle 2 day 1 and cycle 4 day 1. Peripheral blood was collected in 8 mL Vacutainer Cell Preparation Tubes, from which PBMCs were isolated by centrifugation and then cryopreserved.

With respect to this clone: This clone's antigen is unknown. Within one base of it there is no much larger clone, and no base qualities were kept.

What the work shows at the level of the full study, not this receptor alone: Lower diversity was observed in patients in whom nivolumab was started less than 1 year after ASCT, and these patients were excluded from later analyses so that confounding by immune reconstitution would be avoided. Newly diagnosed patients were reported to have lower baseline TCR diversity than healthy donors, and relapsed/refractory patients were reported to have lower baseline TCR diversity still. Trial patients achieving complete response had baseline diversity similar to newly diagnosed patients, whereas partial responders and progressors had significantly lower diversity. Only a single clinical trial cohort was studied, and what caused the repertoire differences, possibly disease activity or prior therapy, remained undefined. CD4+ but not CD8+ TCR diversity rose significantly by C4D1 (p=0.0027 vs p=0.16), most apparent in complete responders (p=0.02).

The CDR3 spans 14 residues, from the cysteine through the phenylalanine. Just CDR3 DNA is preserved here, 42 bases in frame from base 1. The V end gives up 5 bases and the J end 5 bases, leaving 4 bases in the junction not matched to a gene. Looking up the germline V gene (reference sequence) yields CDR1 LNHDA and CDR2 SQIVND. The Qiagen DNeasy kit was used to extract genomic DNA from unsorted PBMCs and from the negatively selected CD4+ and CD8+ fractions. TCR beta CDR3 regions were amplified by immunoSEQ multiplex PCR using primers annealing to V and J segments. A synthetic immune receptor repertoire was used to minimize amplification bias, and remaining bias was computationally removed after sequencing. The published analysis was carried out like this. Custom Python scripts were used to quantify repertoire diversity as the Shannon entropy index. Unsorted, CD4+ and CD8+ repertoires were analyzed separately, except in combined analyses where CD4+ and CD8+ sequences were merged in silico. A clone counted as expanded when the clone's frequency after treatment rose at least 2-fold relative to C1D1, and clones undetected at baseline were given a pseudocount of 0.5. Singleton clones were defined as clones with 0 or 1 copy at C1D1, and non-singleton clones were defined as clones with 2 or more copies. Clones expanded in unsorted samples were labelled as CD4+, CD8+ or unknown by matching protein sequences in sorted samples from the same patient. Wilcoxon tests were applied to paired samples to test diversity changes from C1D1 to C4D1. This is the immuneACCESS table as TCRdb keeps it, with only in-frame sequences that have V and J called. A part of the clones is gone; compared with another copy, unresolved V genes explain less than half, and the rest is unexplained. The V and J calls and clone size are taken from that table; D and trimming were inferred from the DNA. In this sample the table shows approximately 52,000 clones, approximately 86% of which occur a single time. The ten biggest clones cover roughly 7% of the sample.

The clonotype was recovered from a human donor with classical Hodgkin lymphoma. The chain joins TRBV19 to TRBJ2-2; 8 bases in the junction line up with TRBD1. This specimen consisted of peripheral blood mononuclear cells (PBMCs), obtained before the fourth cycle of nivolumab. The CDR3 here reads CASSSGGGTGELFF. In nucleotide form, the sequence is TGTGCCAGTAGTTCAGGGGGCGGAACCGGGGAGCTGTTTTTT.